The entry below gives a single TCR beta chain sequence along with its context. The CDR3 length is 13 residues. CDR1 and CDR2 (germline): GTSNPN, SVGIG (reference sequence). With V trimmed by 5 bases and J by 1 base, 5 bases remained unmatched. Generated by immunoSEQ multiplex PCR, the TCRdb table keeps only in-frame clones and is missing some. The sample includes about 53,000 clones, roughly 90% seen only once; the top ten take around 3%. The data stem from a study of blood T cell repertoires in COVID-19. Study details: Both acute and convalescent COVID-19 samples were obtained from the United States, Italy and Spain.

This sequence joins TRBV30 and TRBJ2-7; 7 bases agree with TRBD1. Sample: peripheral blood. The TCR comes from a human donor in a cohort sampled during active COVID-19. CDR3 DNA: TGTGCCTGGGCCGGGACAGAATCCTACGAGCAGTACTTC. Its protein is CAWAGTESYEQYF. The complete variable domain, with remaining parts taken from reference TRBV30 and TRBJ2-7, reads SQTIHQWPATLVQPVGSPLSLECTVEGTSNPNLYWYRQAAGRGLQLLFYSVGIGQISSEVPQNLSASRPQDRQFILSSKKLLLSDSGFYLCAWAGTESYEQYFGPGTRLTVT.